This note documents a single T cell receptor beta chain sequence. The antigen is unknown. This specimen comes from a study of blood T cells in healthy people across ages. A second PCR of about 6 to 11 cycles used a sample-barcoded 5' primer and a J-beta primer mix. Unique molecular identifiers of 12 random nucleotides labeled each cDNA. One entry per CDR3 protein results from TCRdb running MiXCR on the 5' RACE reads. Among about a million distinct CDR3 sequences listed, 51% were seen once. Study-level results: The unsorted PBMCs prevented any conclusive comparison of naive versus antigen-experienced cells. Age showed a roughly linear inverse relationship with TCR beta diversity per million T cells.

The CDR3 covers 16 residues. Looked up from germline, CDR1 is MDHEN and CDR2 is SYDVKM. Trimming cost V 4 bases and J 5 bases; bases outside gene matches: 11. The source of this sequence is a woman aged 55-69 years in good health. The specimen sequenced was blood. The V gene is TRBV28, the J gene TRBJ2-3; 8 bases fit TRBD2. The CDR3 bases are TGTGCCAGCAGTTCCCTAGCGGGCTCGGGGGGAGATACGCAGTATTTT. Translated: CASSSLAGSGGDTQYF.